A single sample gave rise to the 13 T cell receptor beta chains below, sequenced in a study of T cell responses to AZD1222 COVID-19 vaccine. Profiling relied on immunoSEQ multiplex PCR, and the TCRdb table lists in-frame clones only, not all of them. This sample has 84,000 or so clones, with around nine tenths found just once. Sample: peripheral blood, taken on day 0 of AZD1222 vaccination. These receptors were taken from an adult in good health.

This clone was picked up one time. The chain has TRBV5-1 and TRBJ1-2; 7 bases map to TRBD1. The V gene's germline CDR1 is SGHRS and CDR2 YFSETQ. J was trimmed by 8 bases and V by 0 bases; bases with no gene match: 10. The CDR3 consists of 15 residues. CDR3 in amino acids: CASSLARGTRTGYTF. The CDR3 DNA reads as TGCGCCAGCAGCTTGGCCAGGGGGACAAGAACGGGCTACACCTTC.

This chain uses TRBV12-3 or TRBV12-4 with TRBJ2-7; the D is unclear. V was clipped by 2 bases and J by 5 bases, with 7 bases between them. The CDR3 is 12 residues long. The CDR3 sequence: CASSLKVHEQYF. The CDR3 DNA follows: TGTGCCAGCAGTTTAAAAGTCCACGAGCAGTACTTC.

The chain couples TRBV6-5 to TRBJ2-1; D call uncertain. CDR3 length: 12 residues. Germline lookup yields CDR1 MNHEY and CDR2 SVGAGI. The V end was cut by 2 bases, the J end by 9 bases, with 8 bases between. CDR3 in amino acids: CASSYPPSEQFF. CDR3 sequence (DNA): TGTGCCAGCAGTTACCCCCCCAGTGAGCAGTTCTTC.

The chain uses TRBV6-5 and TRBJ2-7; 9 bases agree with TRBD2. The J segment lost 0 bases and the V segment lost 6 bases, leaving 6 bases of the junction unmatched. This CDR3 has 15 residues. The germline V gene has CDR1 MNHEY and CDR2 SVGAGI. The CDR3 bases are TGTGCCAGCAGCCCGGGTAGCGGGGGCTCCTACGAGCAGTACTTC. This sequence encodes CASSPGSGGSYEQYF.

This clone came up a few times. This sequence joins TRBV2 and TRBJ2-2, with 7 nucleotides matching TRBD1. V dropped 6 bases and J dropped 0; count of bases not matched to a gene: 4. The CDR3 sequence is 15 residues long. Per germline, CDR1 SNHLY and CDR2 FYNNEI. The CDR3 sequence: CASRRGHSNTGELFF. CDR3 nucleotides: TGTGCCAGCAGAAGGGGGCATTCGAACACCGGGGAGCTGTTTTTT.

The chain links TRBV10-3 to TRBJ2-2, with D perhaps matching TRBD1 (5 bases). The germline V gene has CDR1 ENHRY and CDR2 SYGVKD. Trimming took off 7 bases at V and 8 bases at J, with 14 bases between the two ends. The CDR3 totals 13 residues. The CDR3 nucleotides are TGTGCCATCACCAGGGCCCCTGAGGGGGAGCTGTTTTTT. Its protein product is CAITRAPEGELFF.

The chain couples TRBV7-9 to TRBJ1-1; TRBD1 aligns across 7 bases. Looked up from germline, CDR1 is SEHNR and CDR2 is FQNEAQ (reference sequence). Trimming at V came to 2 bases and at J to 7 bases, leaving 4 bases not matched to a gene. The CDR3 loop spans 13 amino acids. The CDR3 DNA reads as TGTGCCAGCAGCTTACAGGGGGTTAGTGAAGCTTTCTTT. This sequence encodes CASSLQGVSEAFF.

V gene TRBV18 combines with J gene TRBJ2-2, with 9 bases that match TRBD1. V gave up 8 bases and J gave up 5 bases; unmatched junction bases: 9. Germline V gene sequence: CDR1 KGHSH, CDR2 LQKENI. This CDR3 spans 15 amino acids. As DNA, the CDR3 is TGTGCCAGCAAGCGGACAGGGGTTGCAACCGGGGAGCTGTTTTTT. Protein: CASKRTGVATGELFF. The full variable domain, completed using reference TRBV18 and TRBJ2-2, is NAGVMQNPRHLVRRRGQEARLRCSPMKGHSHVYWYRQLPEEGLKFMVYLQKENIIDESGMPKERFSAEFPKEGPSILRIQQVVRGDSAAYFCASKRTGVATGELFFGEGSRLTVL.

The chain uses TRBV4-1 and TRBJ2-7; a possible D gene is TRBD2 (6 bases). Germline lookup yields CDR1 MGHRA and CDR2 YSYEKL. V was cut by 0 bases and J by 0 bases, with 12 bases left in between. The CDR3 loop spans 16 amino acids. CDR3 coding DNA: TGCGCCAGCAGCCAAGATAGTGAGGAGGGCTCCTACGAGCAGTACTTC. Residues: CASSQDSEEGSYEQYF.

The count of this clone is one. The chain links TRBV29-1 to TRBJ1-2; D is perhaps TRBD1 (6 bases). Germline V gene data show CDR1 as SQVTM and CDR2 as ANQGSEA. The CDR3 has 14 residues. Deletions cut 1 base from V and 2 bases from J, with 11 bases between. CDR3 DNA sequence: TGCAGCGTTGAAGTTGGGCAGGGGAACTATGGCTACACCTTC. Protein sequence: CSVEVGQGNYGYTF.

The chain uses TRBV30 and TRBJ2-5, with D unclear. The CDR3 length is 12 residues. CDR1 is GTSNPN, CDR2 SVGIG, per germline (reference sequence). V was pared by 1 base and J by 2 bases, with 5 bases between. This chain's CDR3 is CAWSEGQETQYF. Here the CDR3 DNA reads TGTGCCTGGAGTGAAGGACAAGAGACCCAGTACTTC.

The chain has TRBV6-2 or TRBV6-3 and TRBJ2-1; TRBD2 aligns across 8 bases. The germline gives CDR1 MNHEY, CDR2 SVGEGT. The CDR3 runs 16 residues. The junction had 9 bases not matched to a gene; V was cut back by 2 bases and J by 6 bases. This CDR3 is CASSYTAGGTSNEQFF. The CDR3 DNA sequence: TGTGCCAGCAGTTACACCGCGGGAGGAACTTCCAATGAGCAGTTCTTC.

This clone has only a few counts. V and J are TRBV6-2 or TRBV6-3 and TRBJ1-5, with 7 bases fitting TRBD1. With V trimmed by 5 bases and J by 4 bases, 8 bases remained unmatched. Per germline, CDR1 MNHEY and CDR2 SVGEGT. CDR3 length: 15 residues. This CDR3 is CASSLRDRRNQPQHF. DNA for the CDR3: TGTGCCAGCAGTCTCCGGGACAGAAGGAATCAGCCCCAGCATTTT.